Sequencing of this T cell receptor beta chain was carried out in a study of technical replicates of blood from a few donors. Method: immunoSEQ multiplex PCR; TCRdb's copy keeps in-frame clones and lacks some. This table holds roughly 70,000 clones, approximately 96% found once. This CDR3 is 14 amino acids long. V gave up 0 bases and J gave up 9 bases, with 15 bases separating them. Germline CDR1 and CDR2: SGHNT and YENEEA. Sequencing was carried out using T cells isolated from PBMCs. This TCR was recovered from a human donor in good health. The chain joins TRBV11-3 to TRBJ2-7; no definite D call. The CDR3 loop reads CASSLDLRRGSQYF. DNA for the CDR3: TGTGCCAGCAGCTTAGATCTGCGGCGTGGATCGCAGTACTTC.